This T cell receptor (beta chain) comes out of a study of blood T cell repertoires in COVID-19. Across the study: Sources were T cells, B-cell-depleted T cells, or PBMCs; the material itself was cDNA or gDNA.

Trimming at V came to 0 bases and at J to 7 bases, leaving 5 bases not matched to a gene. There are 15 residues in the CDR3. Per germline, CDR1 LNHDA and CDR2 SQIVND (reference sequence). Original methodology: From reference gene primer amplification, estimates of nucleated cell counts were derived. TCRdb's table, derived via immunoSEQ multiplex PCR, lists solely in-frame clones and lacks some. D and trimming were read from the DNA, whereas the V and J calls and clone size are those reported in that table. The profile covers just under 55,000 clones, with roughly 90% appearing a single time and around 4.2% taken by the ten largest.

The sequencing input was peripheral blood. V and J are TRBV19 and TRBJ1-5, with 8 nucleotides matching TRBD1. This sequence originates from a man aged 50 or older with acute or convalescent COVID-19. CDR3 DNA: TGTGCCAGTAGTATAGATTCGGACAGGGCCCAGCCCCAGCATTTT. It codes for CASSIDSDRAQPQHF. Together with reference TRBV19 and TRBJ1-5, the CDR3 gives the full variable domain: DGGITQSPKYLFRKEGQNVTLSCEQNLNHDAMYWYRQDPGQGLRLIYYSQIVNDFQKGDIAEGYSVSREKKESFPLTVTSAQKNPTAFYLCASSIDSDRAQPQHFGDGTRLSIL.